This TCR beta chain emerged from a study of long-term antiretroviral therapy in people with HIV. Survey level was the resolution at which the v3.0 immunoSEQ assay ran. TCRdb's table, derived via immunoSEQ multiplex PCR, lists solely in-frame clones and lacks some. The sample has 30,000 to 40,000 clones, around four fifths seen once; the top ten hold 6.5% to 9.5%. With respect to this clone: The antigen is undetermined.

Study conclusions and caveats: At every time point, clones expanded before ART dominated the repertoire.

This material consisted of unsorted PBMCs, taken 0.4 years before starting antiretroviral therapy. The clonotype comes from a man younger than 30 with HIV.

This chain's CDR3 is CASSPGVTDTQYF. CDR3 nucleotide sequence: TGTGCCAGCAGCCCAGGGGTCACAGATACGCAGTATTTT. This sequence joins TRBV13 and TRBJ2-3, with D perhaps TRBD1 (6 bases). Trimming removed 5 bases from V and 2 bases from J, with 8 bases in between. The CDR3 length is 13 residues. Germline CDR1 reads PRHDT; CDR2 reads FYEKMQ (reference sequence).